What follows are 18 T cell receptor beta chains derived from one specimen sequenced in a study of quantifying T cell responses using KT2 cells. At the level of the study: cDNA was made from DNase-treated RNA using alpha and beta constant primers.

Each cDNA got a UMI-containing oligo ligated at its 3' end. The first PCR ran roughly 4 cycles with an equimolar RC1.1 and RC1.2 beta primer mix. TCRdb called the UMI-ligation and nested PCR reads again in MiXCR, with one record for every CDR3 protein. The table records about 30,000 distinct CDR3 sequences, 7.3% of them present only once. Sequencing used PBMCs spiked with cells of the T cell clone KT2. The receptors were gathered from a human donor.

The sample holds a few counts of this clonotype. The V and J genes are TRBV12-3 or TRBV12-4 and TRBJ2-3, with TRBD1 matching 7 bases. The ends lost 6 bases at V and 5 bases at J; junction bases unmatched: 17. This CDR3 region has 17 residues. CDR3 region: CASSAELGYAGGDTQYF. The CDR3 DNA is TGTGCCAGCAGCGCCGAACTCGGATACGCAGGGGGAGATACGCAGTATTTT.

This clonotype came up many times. CDR3: CASGGGAYEQYF. CDR3 DNA: TGTGCCAGCGGGGGGGGAGCCTACGAGCAGTACTTC. The V and J genes are TRBV14 and TRBJ2-7; 7 positions match TRBD2. This CDR3 has 12 amino acids. Germline assignment: CDR1 SGHDN and CDR2 FVKESK. With 8 bases clipped from V and 2 bases from J, the junction kept 3 bases outside the gene matches.

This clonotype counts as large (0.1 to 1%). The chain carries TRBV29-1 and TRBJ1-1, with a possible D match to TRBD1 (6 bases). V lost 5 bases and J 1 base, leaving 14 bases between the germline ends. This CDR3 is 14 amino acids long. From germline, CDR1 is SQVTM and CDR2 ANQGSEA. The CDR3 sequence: CSVLRQETNTEAFF. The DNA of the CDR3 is TGCAGCGTTTTAAGACAGGAGACGAACACTGAAGCTTTCTTT.

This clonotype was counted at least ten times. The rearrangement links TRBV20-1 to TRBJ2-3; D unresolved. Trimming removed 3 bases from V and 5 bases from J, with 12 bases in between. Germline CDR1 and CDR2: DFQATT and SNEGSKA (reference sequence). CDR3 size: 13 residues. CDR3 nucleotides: TGCAGTGCTAGTGATCTAGTCGGAGATACGCAGTATTTT. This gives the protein CSASDLVGDTQYF.

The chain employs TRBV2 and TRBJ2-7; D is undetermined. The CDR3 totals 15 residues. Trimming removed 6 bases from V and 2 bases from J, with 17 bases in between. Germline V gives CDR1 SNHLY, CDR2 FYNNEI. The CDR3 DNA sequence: TGTGCCAGCAGAAAGGATAGCAGCAGGCCCTACGAGCAGTACTTC. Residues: CASRKDSSRPYEQYF. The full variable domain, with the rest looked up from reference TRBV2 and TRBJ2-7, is EPEVTQTPSHQVTQMGQEVILRCVPISNHLYFYWYRQILGQKVEFLVSFYNNEISEKSEIFDDQFSVERPDGSNFTLKIRSTKLEDSAMYFCASRKDSSRPYEQYFGPGTRLTVT.

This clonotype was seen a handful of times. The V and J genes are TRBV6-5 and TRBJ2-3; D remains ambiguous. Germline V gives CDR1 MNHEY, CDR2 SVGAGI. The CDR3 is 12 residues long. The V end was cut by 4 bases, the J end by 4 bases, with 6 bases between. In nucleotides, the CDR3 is TGTGCCAGCAGTTCCATTTCAGATACGCAGTATTTT. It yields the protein CASSSISDTQYF.

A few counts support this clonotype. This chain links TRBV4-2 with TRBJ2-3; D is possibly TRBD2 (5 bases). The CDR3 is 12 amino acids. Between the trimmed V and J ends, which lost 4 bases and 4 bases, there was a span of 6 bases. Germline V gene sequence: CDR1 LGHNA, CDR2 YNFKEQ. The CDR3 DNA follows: TGTGCCAGCAGCCGCGGGCCAGATACGCAGTATTTT. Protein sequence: CASSRGPDTQYF.

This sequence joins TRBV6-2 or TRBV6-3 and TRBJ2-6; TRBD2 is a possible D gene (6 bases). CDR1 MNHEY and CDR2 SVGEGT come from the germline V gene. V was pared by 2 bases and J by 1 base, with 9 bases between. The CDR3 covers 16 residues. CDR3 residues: CASSYQGGSGANVLTF. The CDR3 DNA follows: TGTGCCAGCAGTTACCAGGGAGGTTCTGGGGCCAACGTCCTGACTTTC.

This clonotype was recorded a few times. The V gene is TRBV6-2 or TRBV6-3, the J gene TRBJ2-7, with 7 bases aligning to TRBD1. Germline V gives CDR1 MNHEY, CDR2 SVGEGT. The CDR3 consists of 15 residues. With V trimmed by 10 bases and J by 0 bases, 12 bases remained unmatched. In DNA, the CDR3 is TGTGCCACCTTGTCCCGGGACAGATTCTCCTACGAGCAGTACTTC. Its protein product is CATLSRDRFSYEQYF.

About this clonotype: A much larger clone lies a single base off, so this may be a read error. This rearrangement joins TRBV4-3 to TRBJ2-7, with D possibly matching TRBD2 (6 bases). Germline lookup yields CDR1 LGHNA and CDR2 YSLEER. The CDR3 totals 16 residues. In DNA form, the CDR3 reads TGCGCCAGCGGCCAATGGGCCCTCGGGAGCTCCTACGAGCAGTACTTC. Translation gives CASGQWALGSSYEQYF.

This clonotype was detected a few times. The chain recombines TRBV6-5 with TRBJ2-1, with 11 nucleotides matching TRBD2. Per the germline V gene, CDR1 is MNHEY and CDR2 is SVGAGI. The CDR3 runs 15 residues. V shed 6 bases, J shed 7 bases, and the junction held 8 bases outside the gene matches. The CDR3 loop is CASSRSSGRRNEQFF. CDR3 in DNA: TGTGCCAGCAGCCGATCTAGCGGGAGGCGGAATGAGCAGTTCTTC.

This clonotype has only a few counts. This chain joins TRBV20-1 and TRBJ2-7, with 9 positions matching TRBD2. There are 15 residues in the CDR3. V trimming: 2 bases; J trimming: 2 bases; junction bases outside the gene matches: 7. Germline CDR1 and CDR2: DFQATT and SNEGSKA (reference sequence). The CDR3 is CSARPGGGGAYEQYF. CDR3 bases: TGCAGTGCTAGACCTGGGGGCGGGGGGGCCTACGAGCAGTACTTC.

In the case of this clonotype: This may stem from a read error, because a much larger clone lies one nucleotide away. CDR3 in DNA: TGTGCCAGCAGCCGACGTTGGGAGCAGAGGTCTTTCTTT. It is translated as CASSRRWEQRSFF. The rearrangement links TRBV6-5 to TRBJ1-1; the D is unclear. This CDR3 is built from 13 residues. The V end was cut by 6 bases, the J end by 12 bases, with 20 bases between. The germline gives CDR1 MNHEY, CDR2 SVGAGI.

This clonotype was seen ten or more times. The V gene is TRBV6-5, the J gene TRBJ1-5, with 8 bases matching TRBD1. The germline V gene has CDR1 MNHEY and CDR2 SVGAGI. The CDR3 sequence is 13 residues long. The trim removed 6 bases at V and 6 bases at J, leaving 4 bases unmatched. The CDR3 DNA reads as TGTGCCAGCAGCCAGGGGGCTGCTCAGCCCCAGCATTTT. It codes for CASSQGAAQPQHF.

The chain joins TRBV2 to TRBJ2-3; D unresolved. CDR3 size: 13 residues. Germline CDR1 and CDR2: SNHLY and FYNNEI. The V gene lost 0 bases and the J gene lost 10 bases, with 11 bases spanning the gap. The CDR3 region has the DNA TGTGCCAGCAGTGAAGCGAACGGTTTTTCGCAGTATTTT. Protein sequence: CASSEANGFSQYF.

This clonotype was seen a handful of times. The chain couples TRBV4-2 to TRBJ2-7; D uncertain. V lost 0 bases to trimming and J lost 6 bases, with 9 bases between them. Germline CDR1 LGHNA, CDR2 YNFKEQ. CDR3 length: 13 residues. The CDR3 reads CASSQDVVREQYF. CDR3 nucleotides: TGTGCCAGCAGCCAAGATGTCGTTCGCGAGCAGTACTTC.

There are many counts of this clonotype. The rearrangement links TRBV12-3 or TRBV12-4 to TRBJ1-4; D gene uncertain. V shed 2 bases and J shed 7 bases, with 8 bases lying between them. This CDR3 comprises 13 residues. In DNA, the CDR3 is TGTGCCAGCAGTTTAATAGGGAGTGAAAAACTGTTTTTT. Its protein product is CASSLIGSEKLFF.

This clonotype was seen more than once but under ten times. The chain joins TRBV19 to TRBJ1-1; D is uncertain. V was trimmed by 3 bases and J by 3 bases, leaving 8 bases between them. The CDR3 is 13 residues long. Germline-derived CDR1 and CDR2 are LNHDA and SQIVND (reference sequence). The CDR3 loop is CASSITGYTEAFF. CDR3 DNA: TGTGCCAGTAGTATTACTGGGTACACTGAAGCTTTCTTT.